These 28 T cell receptor beta chains were all obtained from the same sample, sequenced in a study of beta chain features in type 1 diabetes. All of the isolated RNA was reverse transcribed, so expressed TCRB transcripts were sequenced. Libraries were prepared by immunoSEQ multiplex PCR; TCRdb keeps only in-frame clonotypes and omits some of them. The sample includes hundreds of thousands of clones, about 14% seen only once; the top ten take about 0.087%. Specimen: naive CD4+ T cells from blood. These receptors were taken from a man in his late teens or twenties in good health.

The V gene is TRBV5-1, the J gene TRBJ2-7; 9 nucleotides align to TRBD1. The CDR3 is 17 residues long. The germline CDR1 and CDR2 sequences are SGHRS and YFSETQ. The J segment lost 1 base and the V segment lost 4 bases, leaving 12 bases of the junction unmatched. The CDR3 coding sequence is TGCGCCAGCAGCGCCTGGGGACAGGGCTCCCTATCCTACGAGCAGTACTTC. This gives the protein CASSAWGQGSLSYEQYF.

DNA of the CDR3: TGTGCCAGCAGGAAAACAGGGATTATTGCCTACGAGCAGTACTTC. Translating gives CASRKTGIIAYEQYF. This sequence joins TRBV2 and TRBJ2-7; D may be TRBD1 (6 bases). Germline V gene data show CDR1 as SNHLY and CDR2 as FYNNEI. V was trimmed by 6 bases and J by 2 bases, leaving 17 bases between them. This CDR3 is 15 amino acids long.

In its sample, this clone was seen a few times. V usage is TRBV29-1 and J usage is TRBJ2-4; perhaps TRBD1 as D (5 bases). There are 13 residues in the CDR3. CDR1 SQVTM and CDR2 ANQGSEA come from the germline V gene. Trimming stripped 7 bases from V and 8 bases from J, with 18 bases between. This chain's CDR3 is CSAGQAPWDIQYF. The CDR3 nucleotides read TGCAGCGCCGGACAAGCTCCTTGGGACATTCAGTACTTC.

This clone showed up just a few times. The chain couples TRBV15 to TRBJ1-6, with 8 positions matching TRBD1. J lost 3 bases, V lost 8 bases, and 3 bases had no gene match. The CDR3 loop spans 14 amino acids. Germline assignment: CDR1 LNHNV and CDR2 YYDKDF (reference sequence). CDR3 loop: CATGDRGYNSPLHF. The DNA of the CDR3 is TGTGCCACCGGAGACAGGGGCTATAATTCACCCCTCCACTTT.

V is TRBV5-1 and J is TRBJ1-1; no reliable D call. V lost 4 bases, J lost 0 bases, and 10 bases lay in between. This CDR3 is 14 amino acids long. Germline CDR1 reads SGHRS; CDR2 reads YFSETQ. The CDR3 DNA sequence: TGCGCCAGCAGCCTCCGGATACTGAACACTGAAGCTTTCTTT. Protein sequence: CASSLRILNTEAFF.

This clone was seen a handful of times. The CDR3 loop reads CASTNGRGSYIQQFF. The CDR3 nucleotides read TGTGCCAGCACGAATGGACGGGGGTCGTATATTCAGCAGTTCTTC. The rearrangement links TRBV6-5 to TRBJ2-1, with a possible D match to TRBD2 (6 bases). V lost 7 bases, J lost 11 bases, and 24 bases lay in between. The CDR3 covers 15 residues. Germline V gives CDR1 MNHEY, CDR2 SVGAGI.

A few counts support this clone. This rearrangement joins TRBV11-2 to TRBJ2-3; the D is unclear. The CDR3 length is 13 residues. CDR1 is SGHAT, CDR2 FQNNGV, per germline. The ends were cut back, 2 bases at V and 0 bases at J, with 3 bases in the middle. CDR3 in amino acids: CASSLSSTDTQYF. The CDR3, as DNA: TGTGCCAGCAGCTTATCAAGCACAGATACGCAGTATTTT.

This clone has just a few counts. V gene TRBV13 combines with J gene TRBJ1-2; a weak D match, TRBD1 (5 bases). From germline, CDR1 is PRHDT and CDR2 FYEKMQ (reference sequence). Trimming removed 4 bases from V and 2 bases from J, with 14 bases in between. The CDR3 is 15 amino acids. DNA of the CDR3: TGTGCCAGCAGCTCTAGCCAAGGGGAAAACTATGGCTACACCTTC. This translates into CASSSSQGENYGYTF.

This clone was picked up a small number of times. This sequence joins TRBV25-1 and TRBJ1-2; TRBD1 might be the D (5 bases). CDR3 length equals 14 residues. CDR1 and CDR2 from the germline V gene are MGHDK and SYGVNS. V lost 3 bases and J 6 bases, leaving 14 bases between the germline ends. The CDR3 spells CASSDRSRGDGYTF. For the CDR3, the DNA is TGTGCCAGCAGTGACCGCAGTAGGGGTGATGGCTACACCTTC.

In this sample, this clone turned up a few times. The rearrangement links TRBV2 to TRBJ1-2; D gene unclear. Trimming left V 4 bases short and J 2 bases short, with 8 bases between. There are 13 residues in the CDR3. The germline V gene encodes CDR1 SNHLY and CDR2 FYNNEI. CDR3: CASSAGTNYGYTF. DNA for the CDR3: TGTGCCAGCAGTGCGGGAACCAACTATGGCTACACCTTC. The whole variable domain, filled in from reference TRBV2 and TRBJ1-2, reads EPEVTQTPSHQVTQMGQEVILRCVPISNHLYFYWYRQILGQKVEFLVSFYNNEISEKSEIFDDQFSVERPDGSNFTLKIRSTKLEDSAMYFCASSAGTNYGYTFGSGTRLTVV.

Note on this clone: This specimen includes other DNA sequences encoding the same CDR3. The chain is built from TRBV9 and TRBJ2-3; 7 bases line up with TRBD2. Germline trimming cut 2 bases from V and 0 bases from J; bases unmatched to any gene: 0. The V gene's germline CDR1 is SGDLS and CDR2 YYNGEE. The CDR3 is made up of 14 amino acids. The CDR3 region has the DNA TGTGCCAGCAGCGTGGGGGGGAGCACAGATACGCAGTATTTT. It specifies CASSVGGSTDTQYF.

The chain employs TRBV28 and TRBJ2-2, with unresolved D. The CDR3 spans 15 residues. The germline V and J ends were trimmed by 3 bases and 6 bases, with 14 bases remaining between them. CDR1 MDHEN and CDR2 SYDVKM come from the germline V gene. DNA for the CDR3: TGTGCCAGCAGTTTCGCAACCAGGCTCTCCGGGGAGCTGTTTTTT. It specifies CASSFATRLSGELFF.

The chain uses TRBV9 and TRBJ2-6; D may match TRBD1 or TRBD2 (6 bases each). V was clipped by 1 base and J by 3 bases, with 17 bases between them. Germline CDR1 and CDR2: SGDLS and YYNGEE. The CDR3 has 18 amino acids. In nucleotides, the CDR3 is TGTGCCAGCAGCGTAAGAGGCCCCCGGGGGCTTGGGGCCAACGTCCTGACTTTC. Protein product: CASSVRGPRGLGANVLTF.

This clone was seen only a few times. This sequence joins TRBV14 and TRBJ2-3, with D perhaps given as TRBD1 or TRBD2 (6 bases each). Germline V lookup: CDR1 SGHDN, CDR2 FVKESK. The V and J ends lost 4 bases and 5 bases respectively, with 16 bases between them. The CDR3 has 15 residues. CDR3 nucleotide sequence: TGTGCCAGCAGCCTCCTGGGGGGCGGGGAAGATACGCAGTATTTT. Translation: CASSLLGGGEDTQYF.

CDR3 loop: CASAQLVGPYNEQFF. The CDR3 DNA sequence: TGTGCTAGTGCCCAACTAGTAGGGCCCTACAATGAGCAGTTCTTC. The gene calls are TRBV12-5 and TRBJ2-1; the D gene is possibly TRBD2 (5 bases). V lost 7 bases and J 2 bases, leaving 15 bases between the germline ends. Germline loops: CDR1 LGHNT, CDR2 FRNRAP. The CDR3 is made up of 15 amino acids.

The chain is built from TRBV6-6 and TRBJ2-2, with 9 bases matching TRBD2. CDR1 is MNHNY, CDR2 SVGAGI, per germline (reference sequence). Trimming removed 6 bases from V and 5 bases from J; junction bases left unmatched: 4. This CDR3 is built from 14 residues. CDR3 amino acids: CASSVGLATGELFF. CDR3 sequence (DNA): TGTGCCAGCAGCGTGGGACTAGCAACCGGGGAGCTGTTTTTT.

The chain links TRBV29-1 to TRBJ1-2; perhaps TRBD1 as D (6 bases). Germline V CDR1 and CDR2: SQVTM, ANQGSEA. The CDR3 spans 13 residues. Deletions cut 4 bases from V and 7 bases from J, with 16 bases between. The CDR3 loop reads CSVGNGGPFGYTF. The CDR3, as DNA: TGCAGCGTTGGGAACGGGGGGCCATTTGGCTACACCTTC.

V is TRBV25-1 and J is TRBJ2-1, with D possibly matching TRBD1 (5 bases). The CDR3 spans 15 residues. Trimming shortened V by 3 bases and J by 4 bases, and 13 bases separated the two germline ends. Germline V gene lookup returns CDR1 MGHDK and CDR2 SYGVNS. The DNA for the CDR3 is TGTGCCAGCAGTGAGCAGGGCCTCGGTTACAATGAGCAGTTCTTC. It translates to CASSEQGLGYNEQFF. Drawing the rest from reference TRBV25-1 and TRBJ2-1, the complete variable domain is EADIYQTPRYLVIGTGKKITLECSQTMGHDKMYWYQQDPGMELHLIHYSYGVNSTEKGDLSSESTVSRIRTEHFPLTLESARPSHTSQYLCASSEQGLGYNEQFFGPGTRLTVL.

V gene TRBV5-1 combines with J gene TRBJ2-3; a weak D match, TRBD1 (5 bases). Germline V lookup: CDR1 SGHRS, CDR2 YFSETQ. There are 14 residues in the CDR3. Trimming shortened V by 2 bases and J by 2 bases, and 9 bases separated the two germline ends. CDR3 loop: CASSFADTTDTQYF. The CDR3 bases are TGCGCCAGCAGCTTTGCGGACACCACAGATACGCAGTATTTT.

The chain employs TRBV5-4 and TRBJ2-1; TRBD2 matches 8 bases. V dropped 4 bases and J dropped 8; count of bases not matched to a gene: 11. The germline V gene has CDR1 SGHNT and CDR2 YYREEE (reference sequence). The CDR3 length is 15 residues. The CDR3 is CASSRTSRPRDEQFF. CDR3 DNA sequence: TGTGCCAGCAGCAGGACTAGCCGGCCTCGCGATGAGCAGTTCTTC.

The V call is TRBV7-8, the J call TRBJ2-1; D possibly matches TRBD1 or TRBD2 (6 bases each). Trimming left V 2 bases short and J 4 bases short, with 12 bases between. Germline V gives CDR1 SGHVS, CDR2 FQNEAQ. The CDR3 is 15 amino acids. CDR3 coding DNA: TGTGCCAGCAGCTTACAACAGGGAGGATACAATGAGCAGTTCTTC. Its protein product is CASSLQQGGYNEQFF. Based on the CDR3 plus reference TRBV7-8 and TRBJ2-1, the full variable domain is GAGVSQSPRYKVAKRGQDVALRCDPISGHVSLFWYQQALGQGPEFLTYFQNEAQLDKSGLPSDRFFAERPEGSVSTLKIQRTQQEDSAVYLCASSLQQGGYNEQFFGPGTRLTVL.

This clone was observed a few times. The V and J genes are TRBV19 and TRBJ1-1; D is undetermined. The V gene lost 6 bases and the J gene lost 11 bases, with 16 bases spanning the gap. The CDR3 runs to 12 residues. Germline V gene sequence: CDR1 LNHDA, CDR2 SQIVND (reference sequence). DNA for the CDR3: TGTGCCAGTAGGGGCCAAACACTGAACGCTTTCTTT. It specifies CASRGQTLNAFF. The variable domain in full, completed from reference TRBV19 and TRBJ1-1, reads DGGITQSPKYLFRKEGQNVTLSCEQNLNHDAMYWYRQDPGQGLRLIYYSQIVNDFQKGDIAEGYSVSREKKESFPLTVTSAQKNPTAFYLCASRGQTLNAFFGQGTRLTVV.

The chain joins TRBV7-9 to TRBJ2-5, with TRBD2 matching over 11 bases. This CDR3 has 16 amino acids. The germline V gene has CDR1 SEHNR and CDR2 FQNEAQ (reference sequence). V lost 2 bases and J lost 1; bases outside the gene matches: 3. The CDR3 DNA sequence: TGTGCCAGCAGCTTAATGCTAGCGGGGGGCCAAGAGACCCAGTACTTC. Translated, it gives CASSLMLAGGQETQYF.

V usage is TRBV6-6 and J usage is TRBJ2-7; tentative D call: TRBD1 (5 bases). This CDR3 is 16 amino acids long. The germline gives CDR1 MNHNY, CDR2 SVGAGI (reference sequence). V lost 0 bases and J lost 3, with 15 bases in between. This CDR3 is CASSYSVLRGIYEQYF. The DNA of the CDR3 is TGTGCCAGCAGTTACTCGGTTCTAAGGGGTATCTACGAGCAGTACTTC.

The chain is built from TRBV5-1 and TRBJ2-1; 8 bases are a match to TRBD2. J lost 2 bases, V lost 4 bases, and 5 bases had no gene match. Germline CDR1 SGHRS, CDR2 YFSETQ. The CDR3 is 15 amino acids. CDR3 sequence (DNA): TGCGCCAGCAGCCTGACTAGCGTGACCTACAATGAGCAGTTCTTC. This codes for CASSLTSVTYNEQFF.

This clone was seen a few times. The chain's CDR3 is CASSLGQLRSYNEQFF. The DNA for the CDR3 is TGTGCCAGCAGCTTAGGCCAGCTACGCTCCTACAATGAGCAGTTCTTC. The V call is TRBV7-9, the J call TRBJ2-1, with D unresolved. There are 16 residues in the CDR3. CDR1 SEHNR and CDR2 FQNEAQ come from the germline V gene (reference sequence). The ends were cut back, 1 base at V and 0 bases at J, with 10 bases in the middle.

The sample holds a few counts of this clone. This chain links TRBV19 with TRBJ1-4; a weak D match, TRBD1 (5 bases). Germline V gives CDR1 LNHDA, CDR2 SQIVND (reference sequence). CDR3 size: 14 residues. V dropped 5 bases and J dropped 10 bases, with 17 bases sitting between them. CDR3 amino acids: CASSDRTSTGKLFF. DNA of the CDR3: TGTGCCAGTAGTGACCGGACTTCCACAGGAAAACTGTTTTTT.

The J gene is TRBJ2-5, the V gene TRBV4-2; D is perhaps TRBD2 (6 bases). This CDR3 comprises 14 residues. Trimming shortened V by 2 bases and J by 5 bases, and 12 bases separated the two germline ends. Per germline, CDR1 LGHNA and CDR2 YNFKEQ. CDR3 DNA sequence: TGTGCCAGCAGCCAAACCGGGACTGAGGAGACCCAGTACTTC. It codes for CASSQTGTEETQYF.